This is a list of T cell receptor beta chains from one sample in a study of cytomegalovirus exposure and HLA in healthy donors. TCRdb's table, derived via immunoSEQ multiplex PCR, lists solely in-frame clones and lacks some. Seen in this sample are about 200,000 clones; the ten most common clones hold less than 0.9%. The material sequenced was PBMCs. The receptors come from a boy aged 10-17 years in good health and CMV-seronegative. Both conserved end residues are part of each CDR3. The order of the fields is D gene, J gene, V gene, CDR3 length, CDR3 DNA, CDR3 protein. The D gene is left open where the match is weak.

d_gene: TRBD2; j_gene: TRBJ2-3; v_gene: TRBV19; len: 15; CDR3nt: TGTGCCAGTAGCCGACTAGCGGTGGGGACAGATACGCAGTATTTT; CDR3aa: CASSRLAVGTDTQYF
d_gene: TRBD1; j_gene: TRBJ1-3; v_gene: TRBV5-6; len: 14; CDR3nt: TGTGCCAGCAGTCGGACAGGGCCAGGAAACACCATATATTTT; CDR3aa: CASSRTGPGNTIYF
d_gene: .; j_gene: TRBJ1-6; v_gene: TRBV4-3; len: 13; CDR3nt: TGCGCCAGCTCGGGATGGCTGGGGTCACCCCTCCACTTT; CDR3aa: CASSGWLGSPLHF
d_gene: .; j_gene: TRBJ1-5; v_gene: TRBV4-2; len: 14; CDR3nt: TGTGCCAGCAGCCAAGAGTATAGCAATCAGCCCCAGCATTTT; CDR3aa: CASSQEYSNQPQHF
d_gene: TRBD1; j_gene: TRBJ1-2; v_gene: TRBV7-9; len: 15; CDR3nt: TGTGCCAGCAGCTCCCGGGACAGGGGTGGCGATGGCTACACCTTC; CDR3aa: CASSSRDRGGDGYTF
d_gene: .; j_gene: TRBJ1-1; v_gene: TRBV7-9; len: 15; CDR3nt: TGTGCCAGCAGCTTCACAGGGTTACGCAACACTGAAGCTTTCTTT; CDR3aa: CASSFTGLRNTEAFF
d_gene: TRBD1; j_gene: TRBJ1-1; v_gene: TRBV19; len: 14; CDR3nt: TGTGCCAGTAGAACAGGGGTATCGAACACTGAAGCTTTCTTT; CDR3aa: CASRTGVSNTEAFF
d_gene: TRBD1; j_gene: TRBJ1-2; v_gene: TRBV7-6; len: 19; CDR3nt: TGTGCCAGCAGCTTAGGTGTTGGGGGACAGCGGCGGACTAACTATGGCTACACCTTC; CDR3aa: CASSLGVGGQRRTNYGYTF
d_gene: .; j_gene: TRBJ1-2; v_gene: TRBV6-5; len: 12; CDR3nt: TGTGCCGCCTCGGGAGGGGGTCGGGGCTACACCTTC; CDR3aa: CAASGGGRGYTF
d_gene: .; j_gene: TRBJ2-2; v_gene: TRBV19; len: 15; CDR3nt: TGTGCCAGTAGTATAGTATTCCCGAACACCGGGGAGCTGTTTTTT; CDR3aa: CASSIVFPNTGELFF
d_gene: TRBD2; j_gene: TRBJ2-1; v_gene: TRBV6-5; len: 16; CDR3nt: TGTGCCAGCAGTTACGTCGTCGGGGGGGGCCGATATGAGCAGTTCTTC; CDR3aa: CASSYVVGGGRYEQFF
d_gene: .; j_gene: TRBJ2-2; v_gene: TRBV6-6; len: 11; CDR3nt: TGTGCCAGCGGTGTAGTCGGGGAGCTGTTTTTT; CDR3aa: CASGVVGELFF
d_gene: .; j_gene: TRBJ2-7; v_gene: TRBV28; len: 11; CDR3nt: TGTGCCAGCAGTTTACTTCGCGAGCAGTACTTC; CDR3aa: CASSLLREQYF
d_gene: .; j_gene: TRBJ2-1; v_gene: TRBV6-1; len: 17; CDR3nt: TGTGCCAGCAGTGAAGCGGGGGCTAAGAGCTCCTACAATGAGCAGTTCTTC; CDR3aa: CASSEAGAKSSYNEQFF
d_gene: .; j_gene: TRBJ1-2; v_gene: TRBV7-9; len: 12; CDR3nt: TGTGCCAGCAGCTTATCATACTATGGCTACACCTTC; CDR3aa: CASSLSYYGYTF
d_gene: .; j_gene: TRBJ2-2; v_gene: TRBV13; len: 14; CDR3nt: TGTGCCAGCACCCCCTTCGGGGGCACCGGGGAGCTGTTTTTT; CDR3aa: CASTPFGGTGELFF
d_gene: .; j_gene: TRBJ1-4; v_gene: TRBV28; len: 15; CDR3nt: TGTGCCAGTGTCCCGGGGGGGGCAACTAATGAAAAACTGTTTTTT; CDR3aa: CASVPGGATNEKLFF
d_gene: TRBD2; j_gene: TRBJ2-3; v_gene: TRBV11-1; len: 18; CDR3nt: TGTGCCAGCAGCTCCCTGGCCACGGGACTAGCGAGGACGGATACGCAGTATTTT; CDR3aa: CASSSLATGLARTDTQYF
d_gene: .; j_gene: TRBJ1-1; v_gene: TRBV29-1; len: 13; CDR3nt: TGCAGCGCCCTACAGGAACCGAACACTGAAGCTTTCTTT; CDR3aa: CSALQEPNTEAFF
d_gene: TRBD2; j_gene: TRBJ2-7; v_gene: TRBV4-2; len: 16; CDR3nt: TGTGCCAGCAGCCAACCCCAGCGGGGAGACACCTACGAGCAGTACTTC; CDR3aa: CASSQPQRGDTYEQYF
d_gene: TRBD1; j_gene: TRBJ1-1; v_gene: TRBV5-1; len: 14; CDR3nt: TGCGCCAGCAGCGGGGACAGGGAGTGGTCTGAAGCTTTCTTT; CDR3aa: CASSGDREWSEAFF
d_gene: TRBD1; j_gene: TRBJ2-1; v_gene: TRBV29-1; len: 14; CDR3nt: TGCAGCGTTGAGCGAAAGGGGGCGCTTGGTGAGCAGTTCTTC; CDR3aa: CSVERKGALGEQFF
d_gene: TRBD2; j_gene: TRBJ2-3; v_gene: TRBV28; len: 16; CDR3nt: TGTGCCAGCAGTTTGTCAGCGGGGGGGGTCACAGATACGCAGTATTTT; CDR3aa: CASSLSAGGVTDTQYF
d_gene: .; j_gene: TRBJ1-5; v_gene: TRBV2; len: 14; CDR3nt: TGTGCCAGCAGTGACGAGGGAGGCAATCAGCCCCAGCATTTT; CDR3aa: CASSDEGGNQPQHF
d_gene: .; j_gene: TRBJ2-7; v_gene: TRBV6-5; len: 13; CDR3nt: TGTGCCAGCAGTACCGTTGACAGCTACGAGCAGTACTTC; CDR3aa: CASSTVDSYEQYF
d_gene: TRBD1; j_gene: TRBJ2-2; v_gene: TRBV5-1; len: 15; CDR3nt: TGCGCCAGCAACCACCTCAGGGGGCCGGACGGGGAGCTGTTTTTT; CDR3aa: CASNHLRGPDGELFF
d_gene: .; j_gene: TRBJ1-1; v_gene: TRBV28; len: 16; CDR3nt: TGTGCCAGCACCGAAGGGGGGGTGGGTTTGAGCACTGAAGCTTTCTTT; CDR3aa: CASTEGGVGLSTEAFF
d_gene: .; j_gene: TRBJ2-1; v_gene: TRBV4-2; len: 17; CDR3nt: TGTGCCAGCAGCCAAGATCGTGTTAGCTCTACCTACAATGAGCAGTTCTTC; CDR3aa: CASSQDRVSSTYNEQFF
d_gene: TRBD1; j_gene: TRBJ2-7; v_gene: TRBV5-4; len: 15; CDR3nt: TGTGCCAGCAGCTTACCGGGACAGGGCTCCTACGAGCAGTACTTC; CDR3aa: CASSLPGQGSYEQYF
d_gene: .; j_gene: TRBJ1-3; v_gene: TRBV5-6; len: 12; CDR3nt: TGTGCCAGCAGCGGGAGAAAAAGGACCATATATTTT; CDR3aa: CASSGRKRTIYF
d_gene: .; j_gene: TRBJ1-1; v_gene: TRBV7-2; len: 11; CDR3nt: TGTGCCAGTGGACAGTTCACTGAAGCTTTCTTT; CDR3aa: CASGQFTEAFF
d_gene: TRBD1; j_gene: TRBJ1-6; v_gene: TRBV19; len: 14; CDR3nt: TGTGCCAGTAGTGGACGACAGGGGGACTCACCCCTCCACTTT; CDR3aa: CASSGRQGDSPLHF
d_gene: .; j_gene: TRBJ1-2; v_gene: TRBV7-3; len: 14; CDR3nt: TGTGCCAGCAGCTTACTAGCAGGGGACTATGGCTACACCTTC; CDR3aa: CASSLLAGDYGYTF
d_gene: .; j_gene: TRBJ2-7; v_gene: TRBV5-4; len: 13; CDR3nt: TGTGCCAGCAGCTTTCCCGGGGGCTACGAGCAGTACTTC; CDR3aa: CASSFPGGYEQYF
d_gene: TRBD1; j_gene: TRBJ1-2; v_gene: TRBV30; len: 15; CDR3nt: TGTGCCTGGAGGGATCAAGGGACAGGGCGTTATGGCTACACCTTC; CDR3aa: CAWRDQGTGRYGYTF
d_gene: TRBD2; j_gene: TRBJ2-7; v_gene: TRBV29-1; len: 12; CDR3nt: TGCAGCTTAGGGACTAGCGGGGGCGAGCAGTACTTC; CDR3aa: CSLGTSGGEQYF
d_gene: .; j_gene: TRBJ1-1; v_gene: TRBV12-5; len: 12; CDR3nt: TGTGCTAGTGGTTTCGAAGCTGGTGAAGCTTTCTTT; CDR3aa: CASGFEAGEAFF
d_gene: .; j_gene: TRBJ2-5; v_gene: TRBV10-3; len: 12; CDR3nt: TGTGCCATCAGTGACCTTCAAGAGACCCAGTACTTC; CDR3aa: CAISDLQETQYF
d_gene: TRBD1; j_gene: TRBJ1-4; v_gene: TRBV27; len: 16; CDR3nt: TGTGCCAGCAGGGGACAGTCGGGAGCAACTAATGAAAAACTGTTTTTT; CDR3aa: CASRGQSGATNEKLFF
d_gene: TRBD1; j_gene: TRBJ1-2; v_gene: TRBV6-4; len: 13; CDR3nt: TGTGCCAGCAGTGACTCAACAGGGGGTGGCTACACCTTC; CDR3aa: CASSDSTGGGYTF